Described below is a single T cell receptor (beta chain) sequence and its context. The data derive from a study of control samples from healthy donors and cancer patients. Produced via immunoSEQ multiplex PCR; TCRdb's table is partial and in-frame only. The repertoire holds around 150,000 clones, with roughly nine tenths as singletons. V was clipped by 1 base and J by 2 bases, with 6 bases between them. Germline V gene sequence: CDR1 SEHNR, CDR2 FQNEAQ (reference sequence). The CDR3 has 14 residues. The gene calls are TRBV7-9 and TRBJ2-1; D is possibly TRBD1 (5 bases). Sequenced sample: blood. The receptor's source is a man under 40 in good health. The CDR3, as DNA: TGTGCCAGCAGCTTAGGACAGACCTACAATGAGCAGTTCTTC. It yields the protein CASSLGQTYNEQFF.